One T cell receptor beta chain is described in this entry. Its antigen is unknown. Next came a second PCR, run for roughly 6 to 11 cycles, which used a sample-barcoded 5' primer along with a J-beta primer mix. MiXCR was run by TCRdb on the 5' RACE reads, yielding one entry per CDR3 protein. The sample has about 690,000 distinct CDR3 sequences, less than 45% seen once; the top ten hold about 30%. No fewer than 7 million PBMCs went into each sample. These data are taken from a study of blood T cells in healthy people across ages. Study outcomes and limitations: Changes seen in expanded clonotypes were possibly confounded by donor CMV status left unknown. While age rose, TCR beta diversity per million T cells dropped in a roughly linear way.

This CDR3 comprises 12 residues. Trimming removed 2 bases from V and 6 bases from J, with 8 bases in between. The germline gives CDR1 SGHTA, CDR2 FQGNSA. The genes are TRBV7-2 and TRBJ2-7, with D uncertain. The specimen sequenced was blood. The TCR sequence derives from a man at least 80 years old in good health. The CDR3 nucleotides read TGTGCCAGCAGCTTAAGGCTAGGCGAGCAGTACTTC. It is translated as CASSLRLGEQYF.